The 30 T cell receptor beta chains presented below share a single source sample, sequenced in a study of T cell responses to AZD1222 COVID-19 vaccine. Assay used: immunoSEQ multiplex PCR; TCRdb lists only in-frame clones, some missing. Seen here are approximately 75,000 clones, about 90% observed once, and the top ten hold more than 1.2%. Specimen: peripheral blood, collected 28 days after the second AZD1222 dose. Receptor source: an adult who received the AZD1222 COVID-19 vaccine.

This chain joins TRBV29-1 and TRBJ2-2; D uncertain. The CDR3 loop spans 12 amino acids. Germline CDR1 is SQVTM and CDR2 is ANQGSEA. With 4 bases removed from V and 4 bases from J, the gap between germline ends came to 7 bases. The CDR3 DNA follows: TGCAGCGTTGTAAAGGGCACCGGGGAGCTGTTTTTT. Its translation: CSVVKGTGELFF.

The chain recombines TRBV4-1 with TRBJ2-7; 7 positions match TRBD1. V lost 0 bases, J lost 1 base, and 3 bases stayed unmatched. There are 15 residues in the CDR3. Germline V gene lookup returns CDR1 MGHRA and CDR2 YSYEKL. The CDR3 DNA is TGCGCCAGCAGCCAAGACTCGGGACAGTCCTACGAGCAGTACTTC. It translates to CASSQDSGQSYEQYF.

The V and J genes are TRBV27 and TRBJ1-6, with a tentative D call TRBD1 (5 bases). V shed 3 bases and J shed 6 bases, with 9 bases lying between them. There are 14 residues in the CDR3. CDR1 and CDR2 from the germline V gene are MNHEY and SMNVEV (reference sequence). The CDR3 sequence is CASSFGQGNSPLHF. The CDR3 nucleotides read TGTGCCAGCAGTTTTGGGCAGGGTAATTCACCCCTCCACTTT.

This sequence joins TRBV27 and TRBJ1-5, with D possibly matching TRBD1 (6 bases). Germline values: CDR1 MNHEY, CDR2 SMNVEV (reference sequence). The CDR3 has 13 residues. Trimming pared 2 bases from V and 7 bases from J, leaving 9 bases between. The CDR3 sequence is CASSLGGGQPQHF. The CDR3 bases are TGTGCCAGCAGTTTAGGGGGCGGACAGCCCCAGCATTTT.

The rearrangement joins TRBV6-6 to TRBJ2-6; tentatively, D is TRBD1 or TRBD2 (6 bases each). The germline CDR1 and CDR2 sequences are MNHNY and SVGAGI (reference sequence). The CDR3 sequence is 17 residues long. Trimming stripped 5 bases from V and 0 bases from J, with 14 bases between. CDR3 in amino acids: CASSPGGLLSGANVLTF. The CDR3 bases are TGTGCCAGCAGTCCCGGGGGCCTACTCTCTGGGGCCAACGTCCTGACTTTC.

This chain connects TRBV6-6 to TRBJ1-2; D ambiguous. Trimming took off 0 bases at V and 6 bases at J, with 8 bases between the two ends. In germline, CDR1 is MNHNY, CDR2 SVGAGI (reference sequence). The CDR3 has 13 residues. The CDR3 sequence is CASSYSDPHGYTF. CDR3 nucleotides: TGTGCCAGCAGTTACTCGGACCCCCATGGCTACACCTTC.

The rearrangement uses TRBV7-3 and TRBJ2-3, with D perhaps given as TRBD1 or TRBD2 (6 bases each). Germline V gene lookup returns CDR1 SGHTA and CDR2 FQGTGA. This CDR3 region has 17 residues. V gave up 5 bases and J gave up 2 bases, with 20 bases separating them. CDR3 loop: CASSQIGGAGLTDTQYF. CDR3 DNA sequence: TGTGCCAGCAGCCAGATCGGGGGCGCGGGTCTCACAGATACGCAGTATTTT.

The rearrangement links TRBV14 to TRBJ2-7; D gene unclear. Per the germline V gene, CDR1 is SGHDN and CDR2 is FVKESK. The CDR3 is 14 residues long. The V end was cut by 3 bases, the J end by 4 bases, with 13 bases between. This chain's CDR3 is CASSQRAAPYEQYF. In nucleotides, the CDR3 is TGTGCCAGCAGCCAGCGTGCAGCCCCGTACGAGCAGTACTTC.

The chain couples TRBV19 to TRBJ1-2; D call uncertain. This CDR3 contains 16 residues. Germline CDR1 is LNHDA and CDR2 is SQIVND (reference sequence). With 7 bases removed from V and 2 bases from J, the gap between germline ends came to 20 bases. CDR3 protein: CASTPGDFRKNYGYTF. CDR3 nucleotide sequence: TGTGCCAGTACCCCAGGTGACTTCAGGAAAAACTATGGCTACACCTTC.

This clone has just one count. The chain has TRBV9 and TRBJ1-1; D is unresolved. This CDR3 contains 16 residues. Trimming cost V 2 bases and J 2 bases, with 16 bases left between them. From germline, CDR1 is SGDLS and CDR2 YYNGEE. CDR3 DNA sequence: TGTGCCAGCAGCGTGAGCCCCGAAACACTCAACACTGAAGCTTTCTTT. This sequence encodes CASSVSPETLNTEAFF.

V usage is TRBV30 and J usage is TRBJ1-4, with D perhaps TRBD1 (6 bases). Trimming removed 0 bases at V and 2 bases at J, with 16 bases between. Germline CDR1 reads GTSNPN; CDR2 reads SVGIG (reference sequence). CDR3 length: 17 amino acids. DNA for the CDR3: TGTGCCTGGAGTGTAGATCGGACAGTCTCGACTAATGAAAAACTGTTTTTT. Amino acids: CAWSVDRTVSTNEKLFF.

CDR3 in DNA: TGCGCCAGCAGGGCTAGCACCGGGGAGCTGTTTTTT. Translation gives CASRASTGELFF. This sequence joins TRBV4-3 and TRBJ2-2; D is uncertain. Trimming cost V 6 bases and J 4 bases, with 6 bases left between them. This CDR3 is built from 12 residues. The germline CDR1 and CDR2 sequences are LGHNA and YSLEER.

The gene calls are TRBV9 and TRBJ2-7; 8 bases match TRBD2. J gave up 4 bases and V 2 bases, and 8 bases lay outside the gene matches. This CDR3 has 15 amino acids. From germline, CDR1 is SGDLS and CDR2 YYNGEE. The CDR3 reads CASSVGSGGSYEQYF. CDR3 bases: TGTGCCAGCAGCGTGGGCAGCGGGGGTTCGTACGAGCAGTACTTC. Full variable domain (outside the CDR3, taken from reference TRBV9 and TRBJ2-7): DSGVTQTPKHLITATGQRVTLRCSPRSGDLSVYWYQQSLDQGLQFLIQYYNGEERAKGNILERFSAQQFPDLHSELNLSSLELGDSALYFCASSVGSGGSYEQYFGPGTRLTVT.

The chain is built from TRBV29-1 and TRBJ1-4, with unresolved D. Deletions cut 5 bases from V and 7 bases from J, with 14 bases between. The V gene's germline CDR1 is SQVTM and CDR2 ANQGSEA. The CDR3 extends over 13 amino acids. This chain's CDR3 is CSVRGPGSEKLFF. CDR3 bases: TGCAGCGTTCGGGGTCCGGGATCTGAAAAACTGTTTTTT.

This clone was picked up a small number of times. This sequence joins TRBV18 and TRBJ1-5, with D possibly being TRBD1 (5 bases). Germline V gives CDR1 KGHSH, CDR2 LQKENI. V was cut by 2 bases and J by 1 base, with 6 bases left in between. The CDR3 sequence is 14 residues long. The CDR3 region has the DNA TGTGCCAGCTCACCAGGGGCGAGCAATCAGCCCCAGCATTTT. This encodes CASSPGASNQPQHF.

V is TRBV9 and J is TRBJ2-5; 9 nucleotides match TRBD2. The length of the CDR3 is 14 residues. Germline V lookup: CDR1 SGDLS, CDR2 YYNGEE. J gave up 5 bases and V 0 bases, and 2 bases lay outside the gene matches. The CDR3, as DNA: TGTGCCAGCAGCGTAGGAGCGGGGGGTGAGACCCAGTACTTC. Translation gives CASSVGAGGETQYF.

The CDR3 is CASRREGSNQPQHF. DNA for the CDR3: TGTGCCAGCAGGCGGGAGGGGAGCAATCAGCCCCAGCATTTT. The chain is built from TRBV2 and TRBJ1-5; a possible D gene is TRBD1 (5 bases). This CDR3 comprises 14 residues. V was cut by 6 bases and J by 1 base, with 10 bases left in between. Germline CDR1 is SNHLY and CDR2 is FYNNEI.

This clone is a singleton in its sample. CDR3 DNA sequence: TGCAGCGTTGACCCGACAGGGGTGGGGACTAACTATGGCTACACCTTC. Translated, it gives CSVDPTGVGTNYGYTF. The chain joins TRBV29-1 to TRBJ1-2; TRBD1 matches at 8 bases. V was clipped by 3 bases and J by 0 bases; unmatched bases: 9. The CDR3 covers 16 residues. Germline V lookup: CDR1 SQVTM, CDR2 ANQGSEA.

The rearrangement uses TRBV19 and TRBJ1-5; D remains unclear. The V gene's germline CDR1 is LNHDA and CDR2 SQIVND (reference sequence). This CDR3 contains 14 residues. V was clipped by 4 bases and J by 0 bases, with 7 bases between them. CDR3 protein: CASSSKVSNQPQHF. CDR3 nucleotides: TGTGCCAGTAGTAGTAAGGTTAGCAATCAGCCCCAGCATTTT.

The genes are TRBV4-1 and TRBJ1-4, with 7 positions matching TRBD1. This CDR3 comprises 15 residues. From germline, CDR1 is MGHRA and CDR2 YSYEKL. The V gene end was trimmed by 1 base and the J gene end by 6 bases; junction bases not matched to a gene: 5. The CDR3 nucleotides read TGCGCCAGCAGCCAAGGACAGGGCATGGATGAAAAACTGTTTTTT. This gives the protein CASSQGQGMDEKLFF.

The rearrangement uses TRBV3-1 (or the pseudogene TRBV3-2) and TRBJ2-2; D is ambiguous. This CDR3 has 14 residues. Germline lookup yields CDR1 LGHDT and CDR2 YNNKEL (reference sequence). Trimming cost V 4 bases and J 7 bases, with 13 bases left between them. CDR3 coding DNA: TGTGCCAGCAGCCCCCTCTTTGGGATCGGGGAGCTGTTTTTT. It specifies CASSPLFGIGELFF.

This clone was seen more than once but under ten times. The CDR3 sequence is CASSLRTGAGANVLTF. The CDR3 nucleotides are TGTGCCAGCAGCCTTCGGACAGGGGCTGGGGCCAACGTCCTGACTTTC. The V and J genes are TRBV7-6 and TRBJ2-6, with 9 bases identical to TRBD1. V lost 5 bases and J lost 2; bases outside the gene matches: 4. This CDR3 is built from 16 residues. Per germline, CDR1 SGHVS and CDR2 FNYEAQ.

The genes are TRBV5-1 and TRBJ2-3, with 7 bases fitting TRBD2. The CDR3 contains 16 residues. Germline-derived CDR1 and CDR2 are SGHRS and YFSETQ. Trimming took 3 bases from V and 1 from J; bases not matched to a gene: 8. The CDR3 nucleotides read TGCGCCAGCAGCTCTGGAGCGGGGATGGGCACAGATACGCAGTATTTT. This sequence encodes CASSSGAGMGTDTQYF. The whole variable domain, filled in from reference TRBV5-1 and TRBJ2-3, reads KAGVTQTPRYLIKTRGQQVTLSCSPISGHRSVSWYQQTPGQGLQFLFEYFSETQRNKGNFPGRFSGRQFSNSRSEMNVSTLELGDSALYLCASSSGAGMGTDTQYFGPGTRLTVL.

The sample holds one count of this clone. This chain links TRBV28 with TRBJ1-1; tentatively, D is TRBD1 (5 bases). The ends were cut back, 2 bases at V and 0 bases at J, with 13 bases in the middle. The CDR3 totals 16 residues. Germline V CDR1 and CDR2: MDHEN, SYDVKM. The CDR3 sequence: CASSLSSRQLNTEAFF. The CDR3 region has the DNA TGTGCCAGCAGTTTAAGTTCGAGACAGTTGAACACTGAAGCTTTCTTT.

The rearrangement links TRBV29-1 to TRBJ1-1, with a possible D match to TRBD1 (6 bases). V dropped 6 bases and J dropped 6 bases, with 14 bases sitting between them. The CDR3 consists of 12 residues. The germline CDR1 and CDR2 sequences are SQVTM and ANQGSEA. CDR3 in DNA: TGCAGCGTCGTGAGTGGGGGCGCTGAAGCTTTCTTT. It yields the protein CSVVSGGAEAFF.

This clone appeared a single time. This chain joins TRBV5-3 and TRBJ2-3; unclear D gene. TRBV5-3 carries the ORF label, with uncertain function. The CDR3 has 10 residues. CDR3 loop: CTRGTDTQYF. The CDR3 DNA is TGTACCCGGGGCACAGATACGCAGTATTTT.

CDR3 region: CASSLSGTDQSYEQYF. Here the CDR3 DNA reads TGTGCCAGCAGTTTATCTGGGACGGACCAGTCCTACGAGCAGTACTTC. The chain has TRBV27 and TRBJ2-7; D is perhaps TRBD1 or TRBD2 (5 bases each). CDR3 length: 16 residues. Germline V gene sequence: CDR1 MNHEY, CDR2 SMNVEV (reference sequence). V gave up 0 bases and J gave up 1 base, with 13 bases separating them.

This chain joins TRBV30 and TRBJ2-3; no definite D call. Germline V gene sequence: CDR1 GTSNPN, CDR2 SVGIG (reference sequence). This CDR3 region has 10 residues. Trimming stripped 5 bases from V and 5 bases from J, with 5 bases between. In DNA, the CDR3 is TGTGCCTGGGAAGGAGATACGCAGTATTTT. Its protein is CAWEGDTQYF.

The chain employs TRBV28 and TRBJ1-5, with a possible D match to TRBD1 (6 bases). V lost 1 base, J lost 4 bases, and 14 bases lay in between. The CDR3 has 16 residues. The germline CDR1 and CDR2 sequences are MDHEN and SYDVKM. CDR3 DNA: TGTGCCAGCAGTTTATTATTTGGGACACGTAATCAGCCCCAGCATTTT. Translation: CASSLLFGTRNQPQHF.

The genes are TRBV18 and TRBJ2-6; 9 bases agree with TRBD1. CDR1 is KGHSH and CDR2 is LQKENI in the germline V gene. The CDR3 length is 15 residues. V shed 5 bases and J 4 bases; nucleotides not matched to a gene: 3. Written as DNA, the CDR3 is TGTGCCAGCTCAATACAGGGGGCCGGGGCCAACGTCCTGACTTTC. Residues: CASSIQGAGANVLTF.